Below, 15 T cell receptor beta chains from the same sample are listed, as sequenced in a study of regulatory T cells in long-lasting Graves disease. Combining iRepertoire HTBI primers with Arm-PCR of CDR3 regions, the authors built TCR beta libraries. MiXCR was run by TCRdb on the multiplex PCR reads, yielding one entry per CDR3 protein. The sample has 530,000 or so distinct CDR3 sequences, approximately 16% seen once. Time point indicated: newly diagnosed GD, antithyroid drugs for less than 3 months. Researchers made the TCR library from RNA that was extracted from PBMCs. The same sample was also used in a study of T cells in Graves' hyperthyroidism and ophthalmopathy.

The sequenced sample was peripheral blood mononuclear cells (PBMCs), obtained at new diagnosis, from a patient treated with antithyroid drugs. Receptors were obtained from a man between 18 and 35 years old with Graves disease.

This rearrangement joins TRBV29-1 to TRBJ1-1, with D uncertain. V lost 7 bases and J lost 4, with 7 bases in between. Germline loops: CDR1 SQVTM, CDR2 ANQGSEA. This CDR3 is 10 amino acids long. CDR3 bases: TGCAGCGCCTATGCCACTGAAGCTTTCTTT. It yields the protein CSAYATEAFF.

This clonotype was seen at least ten times. This chain joins TRBV28 and TRBJ2-3, with 9 positions matching TRBD1. The ends lost 2 bases at V and 7 bases at J; junction bases unmatched: 7. CDR3 length: 15 residues. CDR1 is MDHEN and CDR2 is SYDVKM in the germline V gene. CDR3 protein: CASSLTGQGIHTQYF. The CDR3 region has the DNA TGTGCCAGCAGTTTAACCGGACAGGGGATTCATACGCAGTATTTT.

This clonotype came up a few times. This chain joins TRBV19 and TRBJ2-1, with 10 bases fitting TRBD2. The CDR3 has 15 amino acids. Looked up from germline, CDR1 is LNHDA and CDR2 is SQIVND (reference sequence). After removal of 4 bases from V and 2 bases from J, the junction contained 2 bases not matched to a gene. This CDR3 is CASSNGLAAYNEQFF. CDR3 nucleotide sequence: TGTGCCAGTAGTAACGGACTAGCGGCCTACAATGAGCAGTTCTTC.

This clonotype was seen a handful of times. The rearrangement links TRBV28 to TRBJ1-3; the D is unclear. CDR3 length: 15 residues. Trimming pared 1 base from V and 3 bases from J, leaving 10 bases between. Germline loops: CDR1 MDHEN, CDR2 SYDVKM. The CDR3 here is CASSLYTVDGNTIYF. In DNA form, the CDR3 reads TGTGCCAGCAGTTTATATACGGTAGATGGAAACACCATATATTTT. The complete variable domain, with remaining parts taken from reference TRBV28 and TRBJ1-3, reads DVKVTQSSRYLVKRTGEKVFLECVQDMDHENMFWYRQDPGLGLRLIYFSYDVKMKEKGDIPEGYSVSREKKERFSLILESASTNQTSMYLCASSLYTVDGNTIYFGEGSWLTVV.

There are a few counts of this clonotype. The chain employs TRBV25-1 and TRBJ2-5; D ambiguous. V was pared by 1 base and J by 1 base, with 19 bases between. Germline lookup yields CDR1 MGHDK and CDR2 SYGVNS. The CDR3 extends over 18 amino acids. The CDR3 is CASSEFPRSLVSQETQYF. CDR3 nucleotides: TGTGCCAGCAGTGAATTCCCCCGGAGCTTAGTGAGCCAAGAGACCCAGTACTTC.

Of note for this clonotype: A much larger clone lies a single base off, so this may be a read error. The V call is TRBV20-1, the J call TRBJ2-1; D remains unclear. This CDR3 has 16 amino acids. CDR1 and CDR2 (germline): DFQATT, SNEGSKA (reference sequence). V shed 1 base and J shed 0 bases, with 13 bases lying between them. In DNA form, the CDR3 reads TGCAGTGCTAGAGGCTCCCCCCAACCCTCCTACAATGAGCAGTTCTTC. The encoded protein is CSARGSPQPSYNEQFF.

This clonotype was recorded many times. The V call is TRBV27, the J call TRBJ2-7, with D tentatively TRBD1 or TRBD2 (5 bases each). CDR1 and CDR2 from the germline V gene are MNHEY and SMNVEV (reference sequence). V was trimmed by 2 bases and J by 1 base, leaving 9 bases between them. This CDR3 is built from 14 residues. In DNA, the CDR3 is TGTGCCAGCAGTTTAGGGGGACCATCCTACGAGCAGTACTTC. It is translated as CASSLGGPSYEQYF.

This clonotype was observed many times. The V call is TRBV7-3, the J call TRBJ2-1; TRBD2 matches 11 bases. Germline CDR1 SGHTA, CDR2 FQGTGA. CDR3 length: 19 residues. V was clipped by 2 bases and J by 4 bases; unmatched bases: 13. This chain's CDR3 is CASSLARGLAGGPYNEQFF. The CDR3 DNA reads as TGTGCCAGCAGCTTAGCAAGGGGTTTAGCGGGAGGGCCGTACAATGAGCAGTTCTTC. The whole variable domain, remainder taken from reference TRBV7-3 and TRBJ2-1, is GAGVSQTPSNKVTEKGKYVELRCDPISGHTALYWYRQSLGQGPEFLIYFQGTGAADDSGLPNDRFFAVRPEGSVSTLKIQRTERGDSAVYLCASSLARGLAGGPYNEQFFGPGTRLTVL.

This clonotype was detected a few times. J is TRBJ1-2 and V is TRBV6-2 or TRBV6-3, with TRBD1 matching over 9 bases. This CDR3 region has 12 residues. Germline loops: CDR1 MNHEY, CDR2 SVGEGT. The V segment lost 10 bases and the J segment 7 bases; nucleotides outside the gene matches: 7. CDR3 sequence: CAIQQGAFGYTF. The CDR3 nucleotides read TGTGCCATACAACAGGGGGCGTTTGGCTACACCTTC.

At least ten counts were recorded for this clonotype. This chain links TRBV3-1 with TRBJ1-3; D call uncertain. CDR3 length: 14 amino acids. Trimming cost V 0 bases and J 3 bases, with 6 bases left between them. Per germline, CDR1 LGHDT and CDR2 YNNKEL (reference sequence). The CDR3: CASSQDNSGNTIYF. The DNA for the CDR3 is TGTGCCAGCAGCCAAGACAACAGTGGAAACACCATATATTTT. Based on the CDR3 plus reference TRBV3-1 and TRBJ1-3, the full variable domain is DTAVSQTPKYLVTQMGNDKSIKCEQNLGHDTMYWYKQDSKKFLKIMFSYNNKELIINETVPNRFSPKSPDKAHLNLHINSLELGDSAVYFCASSQDNSGNTIYFGEGSWLTVV.

This clonotype was seen a handful of times. This chain links TRBV19 with TRBJ2-5; D is uncertain. This CDR3 has 14 amino acids. Trimming shortened V by 5 bases and J by 5 bases, and 15 bases separated the two germline ends. Germline V lookup: CDR1 LNHDA, CDR2 SQIVND (reference sequence). This chain's CDR3 is CASSYSRKQETQYF. The CDR3 coding sequence is TGTGCCAGTAGTTATTCGCGGAAGCAGGAGACCCAGTACTTC.

This clonotype turned up a few times. The CDR3 sequence is CASSLAFAADTQYF. The CDR3 coding sequence is TGCGCCAGCAGCTTGGCCTTTGCGGCAGATACGCAGTATTTT. The V call is TRBV5-1, the J call TRBJ2-3; D call uncertain. This CDR3 comprises 14 residues. V was trimmed by 0 bases and J by 4 bases, leaving 9 bases between them. Germline CDR1 SGHRS, CDR2 YFSETQ.

This clonotype was observed at least ten times. The J gene is TRBJ1-1, the V gene TRBV12-3 or TRBV12-4; 8 bases line up with TRBD1. The CDR3 consists of 13 residues. Trimming cost V 7 bases and J 1 base; bases outside gene matches: 2. The CDR3 here is CASNGQGNTEAFF. The DNA for the CDR3 is TGTGCCAGCAACGGACAGGGGAACACTGAAGCTTTCTTT.

This clonotype was recorded many times. The gene calls are TRBV29-1 and TRBJ2-1, with D perhaps matching TRBD2 (6 bases). V was trimmed by 4 bases and J by 0 bases, leaving 7 bases between them. The length of the CDR3 is 13 residues. The V gene's germline CDR1 is SQVTM and CDR2 ANQGSEA. DNA for the CDR3: TGCAGCGTTGCCGGGAGCTCCTACAATGAGCAGTTCTTC. Translated, it gives CSVAGSSYNEQFF.

The chain joins TRBV6-4 to TRBJ1-4; no reliable D call. In germline, CDR1 is MRHNA, CDR2 SNTAGT. The V gene lost 6 bases and the J gene lost 7 bases, with 18 bases spanning the gap. This CDR3 is built from 15 residues. Here the CDR3 reads CASRPAITVPEKLFF. The DNA of the CDR3 is TGTGCCAGCAGACCCGCAATTACGGTTCCTGAAAAACTGTTTTTT.